This section outlines one T cell receptor (beta chain) sequence together with its context. Its antigen remains unknown. One end of the junction does not line up with germline, which may come from a read error. These data are taken from a study of vaccination and CD4 T cells after COVID-19. Study in general: A vaccine, either BNT162b2 or mRNA-1273, was given to participants in two doses. Study-wide results and limits: The rise in median SARS-CoV-2-reactive clonotypes, from approximately 21 to 40, was not significant.

With the Oncomine TCR Beta short-read assay, DNA from cultured CD4+ T cells was sequenced. TCRdb independently ran MiXCR on the PCR reads; one entry per CDR3 protein. Of about 17,000 distinct CDR3 sequences listed, approximately 45% are singletons. The treatment denotes: approximately nine-day PBMC culture with coronavirus spike peptide pools or control peptides (ViraFEST assay). PCR positivity dates ran from March to December 2020, preceding US Alpha, Beta and Delta variants. This material consisted of CD4+ T cells from blood, cultured in vitro, taken after SARS-CoV-2 vaccination. The clonotype comes from a human donor who had recovered from COVID-19.

In DNA form, the CDR3 reads TGTGCCAGCAGTTGGCGGGACAGGGCCGAGAAGAGGATCTTC. Protein sequence: CASSWRDRAEKRIF. The V call is TRBV27, the J call TRBJ2-1, with 9 bases aligning to TRBD1. In germline, CDR1 is MNHEY, CDR2 SMNVEV (reference sequence). This CDR3 spans 14 amino acids.